What follows is one TCR beta chain and its context. V lost 3 bases and J 0 bases, leaving 10 bases between the germline ends. Germline loops: CDR1 SQVTM, CDR2 ANQGSEA. The CDR3 spans 14 residues. Sequenced by immunoSEQ multiplex PCR; TCRdb stores in-frame clones only, minus some. The sample carries over 110,000 clones, over 75% recorded once. The sample is drawn from a study of blood T cell repertoires in COVID-19. The V and J genes are TRBV29-1 and TRBJ2-3; TRBD2 is a possible D gene (5 bases). The specimen sequenced was PBMCs or T cells enriched from blood (not recorded which). This receptor was identified in a man in his fifties in a cohort exposed to, infected with or recovered from COVID-19 (not recorded which). CDR3 DNA sequence: TGCAGCGTTGAGGAAGCGGTTAGCACAGATACGCAGTATTTT. This gives the protein CSVEEAVSTDTQYF.